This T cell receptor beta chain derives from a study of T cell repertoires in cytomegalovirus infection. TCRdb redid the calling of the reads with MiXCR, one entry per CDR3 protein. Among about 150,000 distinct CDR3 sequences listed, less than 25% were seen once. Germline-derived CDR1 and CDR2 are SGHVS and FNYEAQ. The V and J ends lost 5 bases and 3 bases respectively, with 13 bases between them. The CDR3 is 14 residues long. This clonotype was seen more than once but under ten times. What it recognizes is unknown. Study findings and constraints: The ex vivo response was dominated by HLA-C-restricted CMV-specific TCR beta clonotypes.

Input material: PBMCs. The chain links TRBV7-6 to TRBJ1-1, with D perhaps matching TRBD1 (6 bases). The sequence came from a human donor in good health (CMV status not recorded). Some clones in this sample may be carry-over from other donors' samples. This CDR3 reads CASSLSPGDTEAFF. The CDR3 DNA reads TGTGCCAGCAGCCTCAGCCCAGGGGACACTGAAGCTTTCTTT.